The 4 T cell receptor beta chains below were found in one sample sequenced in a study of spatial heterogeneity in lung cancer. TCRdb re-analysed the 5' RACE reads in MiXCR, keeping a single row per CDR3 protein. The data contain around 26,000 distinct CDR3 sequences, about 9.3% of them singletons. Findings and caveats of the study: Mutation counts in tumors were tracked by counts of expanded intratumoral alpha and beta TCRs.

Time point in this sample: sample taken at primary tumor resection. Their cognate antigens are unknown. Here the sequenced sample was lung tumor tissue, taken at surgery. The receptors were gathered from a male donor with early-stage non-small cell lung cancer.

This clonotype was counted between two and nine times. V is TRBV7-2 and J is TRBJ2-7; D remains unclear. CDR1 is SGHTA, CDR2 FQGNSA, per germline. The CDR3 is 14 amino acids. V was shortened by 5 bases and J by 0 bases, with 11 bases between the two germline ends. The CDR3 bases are TGTGCCAGCAGCCTGTCACAGAGCTCCTACGAGCAGTACTTC. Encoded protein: CASSLSQSSYEQYF.

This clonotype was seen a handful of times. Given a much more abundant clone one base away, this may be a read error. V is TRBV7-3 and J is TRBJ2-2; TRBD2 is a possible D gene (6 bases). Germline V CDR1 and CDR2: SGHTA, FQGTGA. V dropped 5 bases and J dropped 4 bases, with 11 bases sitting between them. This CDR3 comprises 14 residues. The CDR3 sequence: CASSLGLSTGELFF. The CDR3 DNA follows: TGTGCCAGCAGCCTGGGACTGAGCACCGGGGAGCTGTTTTTT.

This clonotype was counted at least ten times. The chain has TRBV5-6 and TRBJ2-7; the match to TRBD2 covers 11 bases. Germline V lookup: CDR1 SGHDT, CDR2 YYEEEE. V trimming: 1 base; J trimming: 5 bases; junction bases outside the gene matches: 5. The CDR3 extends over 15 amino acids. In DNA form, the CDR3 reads TGTGCCAGCAGCTTGCCTAGCGGGAGGCCCCACGAGCAGTACTTC. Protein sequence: CASSLPSGRPHEQYF.

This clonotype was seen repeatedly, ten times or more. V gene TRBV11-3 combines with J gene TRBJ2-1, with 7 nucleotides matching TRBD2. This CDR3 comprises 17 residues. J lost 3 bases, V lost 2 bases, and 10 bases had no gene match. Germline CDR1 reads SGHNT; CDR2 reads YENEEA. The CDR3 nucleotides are TGTGCCAGCAGCTTAAGGGGTGGACTAGACGGCTACAATGAGCAGTTCTTC. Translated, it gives CASSLRGGLDGYNEQFF.